This T cell receptor (beta chain) was sequenced for a study of blood T cell repertoires in COVID-19. This table comes from immunoSEQ multiplex PCR, and its TCRdb copy is limited to in-frame clones, with some not included. The table records some 120,000 clones, around nine tenths of them present only once. V trimming: 7 bases; J trimming: 3 bases; junction bases outside the gene matches: 9. Germline V gene lookup returns CDR1 SGHNT and CDR2 YENEEA. The CDR3 sequence is 15 residues long. The sequence was obtained from a man aged 55 to 69 with COVID-19, enrolled during active disease. Source material: peripheral blood. The J gene is TRBJ2-7, the V gene TRBV11-3, with 10 positions matching TRBD2. In DNA, the CDR3 is TGTGCCAGCACCAGCGGGGGGGGGTTGTTCTACGAGCAGTACTTC. It translates to CASTSGGGLFYEQYF.